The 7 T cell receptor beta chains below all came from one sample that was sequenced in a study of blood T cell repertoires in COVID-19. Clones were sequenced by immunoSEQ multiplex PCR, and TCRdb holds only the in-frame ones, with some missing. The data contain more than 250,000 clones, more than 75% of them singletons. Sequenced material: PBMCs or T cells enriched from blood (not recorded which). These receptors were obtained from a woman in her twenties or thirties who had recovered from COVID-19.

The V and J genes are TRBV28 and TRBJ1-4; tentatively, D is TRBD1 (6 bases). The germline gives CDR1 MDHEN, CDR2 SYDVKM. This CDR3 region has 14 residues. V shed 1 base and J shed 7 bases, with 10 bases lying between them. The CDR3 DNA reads TGTGCCAGCAGTTTATCAGGGGAAGGTGAAAAACTGTTTTTT. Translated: CASSLSGEGEKLFF.

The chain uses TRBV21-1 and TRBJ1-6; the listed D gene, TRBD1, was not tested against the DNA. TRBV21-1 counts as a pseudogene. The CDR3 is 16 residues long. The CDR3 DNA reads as TGTGCCAGCTGCAGGGACAGGTCCTATCATAATTCACCCCTCCACTTT. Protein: CASCRDRSYHNSPLHF.

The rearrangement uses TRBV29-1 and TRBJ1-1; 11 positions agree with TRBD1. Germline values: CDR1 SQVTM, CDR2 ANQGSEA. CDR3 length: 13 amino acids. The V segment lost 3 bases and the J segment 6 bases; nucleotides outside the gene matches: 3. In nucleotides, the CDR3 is TGCAGCGTTGATGGACAGGGGGCCGCTGAAGCTTTCTTT. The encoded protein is CSVDGQGAAEAFF.

CDR3 DNA: TGTGCCAGCAGCCCTCAACGGCAGGGCCCTTATGAAAAACTGTTTTTT. Protein: CASSPQRQGPYEKLFF. The chain couples TRBV7-2 to TRBJ1-4; a possible D gene is TRBD1 (5 bases). Germline V gene sequence: CDR1 SGHTA, CDR2 FQGNSA. The CDR3 is 16 residues long. The germline V and J ends were trimmed by 5 bases and 6 bases, with 19 bases remaining between them.

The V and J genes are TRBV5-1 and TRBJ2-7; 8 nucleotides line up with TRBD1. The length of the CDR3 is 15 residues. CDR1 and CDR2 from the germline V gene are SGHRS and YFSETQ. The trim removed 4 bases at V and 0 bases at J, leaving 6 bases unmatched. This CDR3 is CASSQRTGSSYEQYF. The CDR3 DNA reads TGCGCCAGCAGCCAGAGGACAGGGAGCTCCTACGAGCAGTACTTC.

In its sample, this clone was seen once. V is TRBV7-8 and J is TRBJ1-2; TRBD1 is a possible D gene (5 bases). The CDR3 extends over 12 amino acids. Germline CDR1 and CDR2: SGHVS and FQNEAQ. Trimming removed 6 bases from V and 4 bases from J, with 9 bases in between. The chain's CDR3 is CASSRDSYGYTF. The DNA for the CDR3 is TGTGCCAGCAGTCGGGACTCCTATGGCTACACCTTC.

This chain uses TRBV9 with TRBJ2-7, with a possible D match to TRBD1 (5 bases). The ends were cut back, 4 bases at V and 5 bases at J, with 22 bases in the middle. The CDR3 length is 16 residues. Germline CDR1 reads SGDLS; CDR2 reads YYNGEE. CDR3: CASSSPQGTVWDEQYF. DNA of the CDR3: TGTGCCAGCAGCTCTCCCCAGGGTACGGTTTGGGACGAGCAGTACTTC.